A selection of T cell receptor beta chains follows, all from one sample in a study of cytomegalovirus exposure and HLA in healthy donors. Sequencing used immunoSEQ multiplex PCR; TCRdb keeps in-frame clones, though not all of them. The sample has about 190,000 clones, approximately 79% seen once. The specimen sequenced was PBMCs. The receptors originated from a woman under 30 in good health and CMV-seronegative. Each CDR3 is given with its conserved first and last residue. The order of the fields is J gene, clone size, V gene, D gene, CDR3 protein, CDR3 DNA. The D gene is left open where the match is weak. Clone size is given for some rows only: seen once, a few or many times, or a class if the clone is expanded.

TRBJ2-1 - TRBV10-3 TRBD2 CAISGGGSSYNEQFF TGTGCCATCAGTGGAGGCGGGAGCTCCTACAATGAGCAGTTCTTC
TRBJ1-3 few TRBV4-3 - CASSQSGTGNTIYF TGCGCCAGCAGCCAATCCGGGACTGGAAACACCATATATTTT
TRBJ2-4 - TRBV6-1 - CASSAKPGTPGYF TGTGCCAGCAGTGCCAAGCCCGGGACACCCGGTTACTTC
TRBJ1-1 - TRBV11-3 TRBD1 CASSPTYKDRGTEAFF TGTGCCAGCAGCCCAACCTATAAGGACAGGGGTACTGAAGCTTTCTTT
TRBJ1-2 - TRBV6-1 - CASSEETAYGYTF TGTGCCAGCAGTGAAGAGACTGCGTATGGCTACACCTTC
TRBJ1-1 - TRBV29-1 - CSVEAGVGTEAFF TGCAGCGTTGAGGCAGGGGTGGGCACTGAAGCTTTCTTT
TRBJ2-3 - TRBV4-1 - CASSQVLAAPDTQYF TGCGCCAGCAGCCAAGTTTTGGCCGCACCAGATACGCAGTATTTT
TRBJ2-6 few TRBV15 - CATSREEHSGANVLTF TGTGCCACCAGCAGAGAGGAGCATTCAGGGGCCAACGTCCTGACTTTC
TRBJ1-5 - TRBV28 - CASNMSNYSNQPQHF TGTGCCAGCAATATGAGTAACTATAGCAATCAGCCCCAGCATTTT
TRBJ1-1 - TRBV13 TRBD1 CASSYRQGRGNTEAFF TGTGCCAGCAGCTACCGACAGGGGCGAGGGAACACTGAAGCTTTCTTT
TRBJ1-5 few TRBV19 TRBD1 CASSALGQGGEYSNQPQHF TGTGCCAGTAGTGCCCTGGGACAGGGAGGGGAGTATAGCAATCAGCCCCAGCATTTT
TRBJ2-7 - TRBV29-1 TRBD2 CSTQLAGGSYEQYF TGCAGCACCCAACTAGCGGGGGGTTCCTACGAGCAGTACTTC
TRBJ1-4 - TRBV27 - CASSWGGTTNEKLFF TGTGCCAGCAGTTGGGGGGGCACCACTAATGAAAAACTGTTTTTT
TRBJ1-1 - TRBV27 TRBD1 CASSVQGLNTEAFF TGTGCCAGCAGTGTACAGGGGTTGAACACTGAAGCTTTCTTT
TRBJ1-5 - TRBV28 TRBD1 CASSFLGTGGTKPQHF TGTGCCAGCAGTTTTTTGGGGACAGGGGGGACTAAGCCCCAGCATTTT
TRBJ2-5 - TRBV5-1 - CASSLVGNQETQYF TGCGCCAGCAGCTTGGTGGGCAACCAAGAGACCCAGTACTTC
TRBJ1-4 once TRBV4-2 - CASSSRWEGRDEKLFF TGTGCCAGCAGTAGCCGTTGGGAGGGGCGGGATGAAAAACTGTTTTTT
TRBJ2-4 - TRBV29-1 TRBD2 CSVEDRSSGSAELAKNIQYF TGCAGCGTTGAAGATCGGTCTAGCGGGAGTGCGGAGTTGGCCAAAAACATTCAGTACTTC
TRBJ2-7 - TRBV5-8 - CASSLVVLDYEQYF TGTGCCAGCAGCCTTGTTGTTCTAGACTACGAGCAGTACTTC
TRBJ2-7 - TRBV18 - CASSLGRETYEQYF TGTGCCAGCTCCCTCGGACGGGAGACCTACGAGCAGTACTTC
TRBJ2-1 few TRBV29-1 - CSAGGGSSYNEQFF TGCAGCGCGGGTGGGGGGAGCTCCTACAATGAGCAGTTCTTC
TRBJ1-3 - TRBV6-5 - CATTTGGTGNTIYF TGTGCCACAACGACGGGGGGAACTGGAAACACCATATATTTT
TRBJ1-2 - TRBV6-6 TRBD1 CASSQAGTGQGYTF TGTGCCAGCAGTCAAGCCGGGACAGGGCAGGGCTACACCTTC
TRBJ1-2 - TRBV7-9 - CASSLGPLPKRYGYTF TGTGCCAGCAGCTTAGGGCCCCTCCCCAAGCGTTATGGCTACACCTTC
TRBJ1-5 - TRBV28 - CASSQPPVEAGDQPQHF TGTGCCAGCAGTCAACCTCCCGTGGAGGCGGGAGATCAGCCCCAGCATTTT
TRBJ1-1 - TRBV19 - CASSPTGPVEAFF TGTGCCAGTAGTCCTACAGGGCCAGTTGAAGCTTTCTTT
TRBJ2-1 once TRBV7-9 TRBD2 CASSLDSVASGDEQFF TGTGCCAGCAGCTTAGACTCGGTCGCTAGCGGGGATGAGCAGTTCTTC
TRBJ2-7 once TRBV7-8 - CASSLVRASVHEQYF TGTGCCAGCAGCTTAGTCCGAGCTAGCGTCCACGAGCAGTACTTC
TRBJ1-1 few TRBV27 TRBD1 CASSLGQGYTEAFF TGTGCCAGCAGTTTGGGACAGGGATACACTGAAGCTTTCTTT
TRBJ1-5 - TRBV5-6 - CASSSYRASQPQHF TGTGCCAGCAGTTCGTACAGGGCTTCTCAGCCCCAGCATTTT
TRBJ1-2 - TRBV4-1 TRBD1 CASSSPGQRPYGYTF TGCGCCAGCAGCTCCCCGGGACAGCGGCCCTATGGCTACACCTTC
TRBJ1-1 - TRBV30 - CAWSVGGGTEAFF TGTGCCTGGAGTGTAGGGGGGGGGACTGAAGCTTTCTTT
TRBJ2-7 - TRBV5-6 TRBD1 CASSRGQGATYEQYF TGTGCCAGCAGCAGAGGACAGGGGGCGACCTACGAGCAGTACTTC
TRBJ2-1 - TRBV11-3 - CASSSTNPRTPEFF TGTGCCAGCAGCTCCACGAACCCAAGGACACCGGAGTTCTTC
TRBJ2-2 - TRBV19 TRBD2 CASSIGGGNTGELFF TGTGCCAGTAGTATAGGCGGGGGGAACACCGGGGAGCTGTTTTTT
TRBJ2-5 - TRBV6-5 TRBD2 CASRGASGGKETQYF TGTGCCAGCCGCGGAGCTAGCGGGGGGAAAGAGACCCAGTACTTC
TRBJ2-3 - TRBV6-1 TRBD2 CAGASGGITDTQYF TGTGCCGGCGCTAGCGGGGGAATTACAGATACGCAGTATTTT
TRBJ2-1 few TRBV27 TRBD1 CASNSISGQGRNEQFF TGTGCCAGCAATTCCATCTCAGGACAGGGGAGGAATGAGCAGTTCTTC
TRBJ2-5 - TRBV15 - CATGTGETQYF TGTGCCACTGGAACAGGGGAGACCCAGTACTTC
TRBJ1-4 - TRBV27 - CASSPVGGEKLFF TGTGCCAGCAGTCCAGTCGGAGGTGAAAAACTGTTTTTT
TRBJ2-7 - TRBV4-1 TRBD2 CASSQNTGTSAEQYF TGCGCCAGCAGCCAAAACACCGGGACTAGCGCCGAGCAGTACTTC
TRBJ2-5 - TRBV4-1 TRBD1 CASSQPWTGQETQYF TGCGCCAGCAGCCAGCCCTGGACAGGACAAGAGACCCAGTACTTC
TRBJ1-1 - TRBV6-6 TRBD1 CASRRPTGVLNTEAFF TGTGCCAGCAGACGACCGACAGGGGTATTGAACACTGAAGCTTTCTTT
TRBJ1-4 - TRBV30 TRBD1 CASTKDRGNEKLFF TGTGCCTCAACCAAAGACAGGGGAAATGAAAAACTGTTTTTT
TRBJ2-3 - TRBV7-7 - CASSLGSRDTQYF TGTGCTAGCAGTTTAGGCTCCCGGGATACGCAGTATTTT
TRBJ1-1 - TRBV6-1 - CASSEAPDKNTEAFF TGTGCCAGCAGTGAAGCGCCAGATAAGAACACTGAAGCTTTCTTT
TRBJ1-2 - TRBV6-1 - CASITWGVNGYTF TGTGCCAGCATTACCTGGGGCGTTAATGGCTACACCTTC
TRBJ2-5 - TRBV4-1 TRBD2 CASSQESSGGAWETQYF TGCGCCAGCAGCCAAGAATCTAGCGGGGGGGCTTGGGAGACCCAGTACTTC
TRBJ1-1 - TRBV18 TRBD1 CASSPGQGAEAFF TGTGCCAGCTCGCCGGGACAGGGGGCTGAAGCTTTCTTT
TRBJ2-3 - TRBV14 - CASSQEGPDTQYF TGTGCCAGCAGCCAAGAGGGCCCAGATACGCAGTATTTT
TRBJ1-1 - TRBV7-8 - CASSLAGAVNTEAFF TGTGCCAGCAGCTTAGCGGGGGCGGTGAACACTGAAGCTTTCTTT
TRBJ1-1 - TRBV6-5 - CASSSSGRGPEAFF TGTGCCAGCAGTTCCTCGGGCAGGGGACCTGAAGCTTTCTTT
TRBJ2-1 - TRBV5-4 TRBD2 CASSRSNNGDYQLYNEQFF TGTGCCAGCAGCCGATCCAATAACGGGGACTACCAGTTATACAATGAGCAGTTCTTC
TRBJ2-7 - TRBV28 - CASSFLAETYEQYF TGTGCCAGCAGTTTTCTGGCGGAAACCTACGAGCAGTACTTC
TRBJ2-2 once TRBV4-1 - CASSPEGVNTGELFF TGCGCCAGCAGCCCCGAGGGGGTGAACACCGGGGAGCTGTTTTTT